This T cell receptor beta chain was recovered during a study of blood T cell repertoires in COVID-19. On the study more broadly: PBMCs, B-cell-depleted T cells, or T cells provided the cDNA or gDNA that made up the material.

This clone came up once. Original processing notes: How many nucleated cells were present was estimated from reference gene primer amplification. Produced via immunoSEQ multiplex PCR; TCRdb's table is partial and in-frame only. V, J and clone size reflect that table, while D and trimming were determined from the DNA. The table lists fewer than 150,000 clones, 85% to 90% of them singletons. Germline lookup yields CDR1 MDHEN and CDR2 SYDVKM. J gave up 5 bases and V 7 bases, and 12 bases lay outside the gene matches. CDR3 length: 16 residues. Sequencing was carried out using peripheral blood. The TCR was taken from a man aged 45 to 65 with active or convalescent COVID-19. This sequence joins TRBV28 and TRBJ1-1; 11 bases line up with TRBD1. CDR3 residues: CASIQLPGQGGTEAFF. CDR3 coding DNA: TGTGCCAGCATCCAGCTCCCGGGACAGGGGGGAACTGAAGCTTTCTTT.